This T cell receptor beta chain was retrieved from a study of cytomegalovirus exposure and HLA in healthy donors. Germline CDR1 and CDR2: SGHAT and FQNNGV. This CDR3 region has 14 residues. Between the trimmed V and J ends, which lost 5 bases and 4 bases, there was a span of 12 bases. PCR was performed using 60 Vbeta and 13 Jbeta primers. Clones were read by immunoSEQ multiplex PCR, and TCRdb kept only the in-frame ones, dropping some. Of 120,000 to 150,000 clones in the sample, around 73% were seen once. This TCR was recovered from a female donor in good health and CMV-seronegative. Sequenced material: PBMCs. The chain carries TRBV11-2 and TRBJ1-3; weak D call: TRBD1 (5 bases). CDR3 nucleotides: TGTGCCAGCAGCCACGACAGATCCGGAAACACCATATATTTT. Protein: CASSHDRSGNTIYF.